This entry is about one T cell receptor (beta chain). Its specific antigen is unknown. There are no base qualities to consult, and no much larger clone falls within one base. Germline trimming: 4 bases from V, 10 bases from J; junction bases outside gene matches: 11. Including the terminal cysteine and phenylalanine, the CDR3 comprises 14 residues. This entry keeps only the CDR3 DNA: 42 bases, framed from base 1. According to the germline V gene, CDR1 reads LGHNA and CDR2 reads YSLEER. This sample is part of a study of T cell changes during pregnancy in multiple sclerosis (dated by TCRdb to 2018 to 2020). A note on the overall study: In women with multiple sclerosis, the researchers looked at how the T cell repertoire shifted as pregnancy progressed.

The library was built by means of the immunoSEQ multiplex PCR assay. What TCRdb holds here is the immuneACCESS table cut down to in-frame rearrangements. Part of the clones is not present; checked against another copy, under half of the missing clones reflect an unresolved V gene, and the others are unexplained. The sample table shows more than 25,000 clones, and around 94% are seen once. In total, the top ten clones hold around 0.67% of the sample. The TCR sequence derives from a female donor with multiple sclerosis, enrolled in a pregnancy study. The sample in question was CD4+ T cells from peripheral blood mononuclear cells, obtained in the first trimester of pregnancy. The receptor chain draws on TRBV4-3 and TRBJ1-2, with 8 bases in between that match TRBD1. CDR3 sequence: CASSLYRTGYPYTF. In nucleotides, the sequence is TGCGCCAGCAGCCTCTATAGGACAGGGTACCCCTACACCTTC.